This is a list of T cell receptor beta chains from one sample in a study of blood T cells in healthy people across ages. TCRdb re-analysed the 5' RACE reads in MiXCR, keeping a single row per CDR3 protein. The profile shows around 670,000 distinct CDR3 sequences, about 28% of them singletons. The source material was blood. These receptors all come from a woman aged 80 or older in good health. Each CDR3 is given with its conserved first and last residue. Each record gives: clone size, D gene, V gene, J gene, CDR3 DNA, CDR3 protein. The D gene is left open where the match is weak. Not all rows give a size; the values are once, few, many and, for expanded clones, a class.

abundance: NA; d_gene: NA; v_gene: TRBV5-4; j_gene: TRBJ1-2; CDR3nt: TGTGCCAGCATCCGGGAGGGGGGATATGGCTACACCTTC; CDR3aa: CASIREGGYGYTF
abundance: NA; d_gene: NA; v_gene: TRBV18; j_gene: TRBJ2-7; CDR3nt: TGTGCCAGCTCACCAAGGACGGGGGACGAGCAGTACTTC; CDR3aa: CASSPRTGDEQYF
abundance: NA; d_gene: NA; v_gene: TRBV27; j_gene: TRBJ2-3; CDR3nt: TGTGCCAGCAGTTTAAGGACGGGTAGGGCCCCAGATACGCAGTATTTT; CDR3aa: CASSLRTGRAPDTQYF
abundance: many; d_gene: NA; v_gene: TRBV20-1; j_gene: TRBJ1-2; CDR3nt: TGCAGTGCTTTGGGACACTTTAACTATGGCTACACCTTC; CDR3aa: CSALGHFNYGYTF
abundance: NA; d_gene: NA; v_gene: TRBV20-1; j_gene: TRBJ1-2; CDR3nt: TGCAGTGCTAGAGATACGGGCGGCCTAGCTAACTATGGCTACACCTTC; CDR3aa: CSARDTGGLANYGYTF
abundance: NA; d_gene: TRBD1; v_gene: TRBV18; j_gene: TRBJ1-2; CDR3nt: TGTGCCAGCTCACCCCAATCGGGACAGGGGGCCTCCTTCTATGGCTACACCTTC; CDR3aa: CASSPQSGQGASFYGYTF
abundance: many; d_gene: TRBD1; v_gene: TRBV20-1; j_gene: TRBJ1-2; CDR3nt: TGCAGTGCTAGAGAACAGGGGGTTAACTATGGCTACACCTTC; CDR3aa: CSAREQGVNYGYTF
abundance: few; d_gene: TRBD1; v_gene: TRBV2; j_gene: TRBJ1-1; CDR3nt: TGTGCCAGCAGTGACGTGGGACAGGGTCGAGATGAAGCTTTCTTT; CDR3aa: CASSDVGQGRDEAFF
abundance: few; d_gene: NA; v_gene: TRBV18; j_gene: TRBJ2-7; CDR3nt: TGTGCCAGCTCACCACTGGGTTTAGGCTCCTACGAGCAGTACTTC; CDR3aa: CASSPLGLGSYEQYF
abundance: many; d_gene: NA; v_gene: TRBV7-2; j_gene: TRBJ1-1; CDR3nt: TGTGCCAGCAGTTTCTCTTCAGGGGCCCCTGAAGCTTTCTTT; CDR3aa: CASSFSSGAPEAFF
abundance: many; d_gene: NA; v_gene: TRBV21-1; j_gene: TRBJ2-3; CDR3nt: TGTGCCAGCAGCAAAGAGAGGGGCGCAATTTATGATACGCAGTATTTT; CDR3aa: CASSKERGAIYDTQYF
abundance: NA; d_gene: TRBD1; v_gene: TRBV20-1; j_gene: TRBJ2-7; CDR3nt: TGCAGTGCTAGAGAGGACAGGGACGAGCAGTACTTC; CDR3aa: CSAREDRDEQYF
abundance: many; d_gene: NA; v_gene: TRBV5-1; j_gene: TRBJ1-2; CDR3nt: TGCGCCAGCAGCCTCGACGGAGGGAACTATGGCTACACCTTC; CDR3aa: CASSLDGGNYGYTF
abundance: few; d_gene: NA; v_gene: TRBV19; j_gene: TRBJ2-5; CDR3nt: TGTGCCAGTAGTACTAGGGGAGAGACCCAGTACTTC; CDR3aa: CASSTRGETQYF
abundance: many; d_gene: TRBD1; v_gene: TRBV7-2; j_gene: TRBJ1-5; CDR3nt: TGTGCCAGCAGTGGGGGACAGGCCCTTTATAGCAATCAGCCCCAGCATTTT; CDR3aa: CASSGGQALYSNQPQHF
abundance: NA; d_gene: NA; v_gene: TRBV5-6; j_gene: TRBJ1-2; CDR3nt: TGTGCCAGCAGCTGGATTCGTGAGCGGGATGTTCTTGGCTACACCTTC; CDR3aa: CASSWIRERDVLGYTF
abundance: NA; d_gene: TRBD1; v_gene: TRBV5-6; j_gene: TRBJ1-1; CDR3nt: TGTGCCAGCAGCTTCCGACAGGGCTTTGGAGGCACTGAAGCTTTCTTT; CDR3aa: CASSFRQGFGGTEAFF
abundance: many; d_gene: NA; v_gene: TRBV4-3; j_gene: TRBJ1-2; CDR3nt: TGCGCCAGCAGCCAAGATCCCGGGGTCAAACAGTACTATGGCTACACCTTC; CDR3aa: CASSQDPGVKQYYGYTF
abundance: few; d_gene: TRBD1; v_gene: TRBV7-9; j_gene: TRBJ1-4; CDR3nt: TGTGCCAGCAGCACTGGGACAGAAGTTTTATTTGCAACTAATGAAAAACTGTTTTTT; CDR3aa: CASSTGTEVLFATNEKLFF
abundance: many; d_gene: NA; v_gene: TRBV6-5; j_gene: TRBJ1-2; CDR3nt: TGTGCCAGCGAACAGGTCATCGGTTATGGCTACACCTTC; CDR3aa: CASEQVIGYGYTF
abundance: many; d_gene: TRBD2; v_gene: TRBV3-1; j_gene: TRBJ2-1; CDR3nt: TGTGCCAGCAGCCAAGGTCTAGCGGGGGAAAGAAATGAGCAGTTCTTC; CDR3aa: CASSQGLAGERNEQFF
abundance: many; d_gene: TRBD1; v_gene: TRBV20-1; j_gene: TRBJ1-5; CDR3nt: TGCAGTGCTAGAGATTCGACAGGGGGCGGTCAGCCCCAGCATTTT; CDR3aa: CSARDSTGGGQPQHF
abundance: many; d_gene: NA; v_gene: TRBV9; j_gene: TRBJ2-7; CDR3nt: TGTGCCAGTTCGAGGGGGGTAGACTACGAGCAGTACTTC; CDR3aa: CASSRGVDYEQYF
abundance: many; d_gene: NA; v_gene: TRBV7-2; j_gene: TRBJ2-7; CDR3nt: TGTGCCAGCAGGTCCTCTACAGGGACCTACGAGCAGTACTTC; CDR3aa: CASRSSTGTYEQYF
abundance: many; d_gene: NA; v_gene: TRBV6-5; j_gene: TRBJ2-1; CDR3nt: TGTGCCAGCACTCGTAGCGGCAGGAACAATGAGCAGTTCTTC; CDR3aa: CASTRSGRNNEQFF
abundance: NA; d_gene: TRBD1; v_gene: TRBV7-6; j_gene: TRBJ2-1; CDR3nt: TGTGCCAGCAGCTTTCAGGGGGCCGGGAACAATGAGCAGTTCTTC; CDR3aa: CASSFQGAGNNEQFF
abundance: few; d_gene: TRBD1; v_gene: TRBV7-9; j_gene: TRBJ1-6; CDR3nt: TGTGCCAGCAGCGGGACAGGGGGGAACGATAATTCACCCCGCCACTTT; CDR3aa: CASSGTGGNDNSPRHF
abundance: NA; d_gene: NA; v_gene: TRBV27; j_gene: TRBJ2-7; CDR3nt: TGTGCCAGCAGGCTTATACAGGGAAACGAGCAGTACTTC; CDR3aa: CASRLIQGNEQYF
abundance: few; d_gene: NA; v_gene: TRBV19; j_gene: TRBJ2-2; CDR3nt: TGTGCCAGTAGTATTACCGGGACAACGAACACCGGGGAGCTGTTTTTT; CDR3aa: CASSITGTTNTGELFF
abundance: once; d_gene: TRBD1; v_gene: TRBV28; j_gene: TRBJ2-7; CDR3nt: TGTGCCAGCAGTCCGGGACAGGAGAGCGAGCAGTACTTC; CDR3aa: CASSPGQESEQYF
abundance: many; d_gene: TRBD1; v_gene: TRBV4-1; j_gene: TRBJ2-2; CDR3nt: TGCGCCAGCAGCGCAGCAGGGACAGGGCGAAACACCGGGGAGCTGTTTTTT; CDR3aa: CASSAAGTGRNTGELFF
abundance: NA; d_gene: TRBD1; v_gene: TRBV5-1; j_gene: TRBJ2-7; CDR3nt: TGCGCCAGCAGCGTGGCGGGACAGGACATCTACGAGCAGTACTTC; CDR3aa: CASSVAGQDIYEQYF
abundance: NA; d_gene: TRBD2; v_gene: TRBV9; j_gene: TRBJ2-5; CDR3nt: TGTGCCAGCAGCGCTTTAGCGGGGCGCCAAGAGACCCAGTACTTC; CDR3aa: CASSALAGRQETQYF
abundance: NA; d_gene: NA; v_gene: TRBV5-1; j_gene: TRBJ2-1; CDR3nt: TGCGCCAGTACAGCTGGGCGGGCCTCCTACAATGAGCAGTTCTTC; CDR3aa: CASTAGRASYNEQFF
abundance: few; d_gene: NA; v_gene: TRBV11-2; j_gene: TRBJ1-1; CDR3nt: TGTGCCAGCAGAATGGCCGGGGGGTTTGAAGCTTTCTTT; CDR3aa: CASRMAGGFEAFF
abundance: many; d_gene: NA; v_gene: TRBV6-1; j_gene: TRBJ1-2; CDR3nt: TGTGCCAGCAGTGGACCTGGTGGTGTGCAGGCTGTCCTCGGCTACACCTTC; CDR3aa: CASSGPGGVQAVLGYTF
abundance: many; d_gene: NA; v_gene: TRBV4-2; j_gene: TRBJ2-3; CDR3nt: TGTGCCAGCAGCCAGCGGGCCAGCACAGATACGCAGTATTTT; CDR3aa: CASSQRASTDTQYF